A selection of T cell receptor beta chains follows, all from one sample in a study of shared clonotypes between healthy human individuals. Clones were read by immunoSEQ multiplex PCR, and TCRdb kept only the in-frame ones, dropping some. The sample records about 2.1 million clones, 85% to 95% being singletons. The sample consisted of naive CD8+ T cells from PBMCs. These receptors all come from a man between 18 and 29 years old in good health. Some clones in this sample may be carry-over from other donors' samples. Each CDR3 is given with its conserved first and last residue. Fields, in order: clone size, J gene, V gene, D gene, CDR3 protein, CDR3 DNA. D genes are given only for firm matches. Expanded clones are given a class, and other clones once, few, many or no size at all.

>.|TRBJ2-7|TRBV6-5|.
CASSYVEGLHEQYF
TGTGCCAGCAGTTACGTGGAGGGTCTCCACGAGCAGTACTTC
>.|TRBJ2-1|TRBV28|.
CASVQGFNEQFF
TGTGCCAGCGTGCAGGGGTTCAATGAGCAGTTCTTC
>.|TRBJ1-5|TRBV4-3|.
CASSQDRASNQPQHF
TGCGCCAGCAGCCAAGACAGGGCTAGCAATCAGCCCCAGCATTTT
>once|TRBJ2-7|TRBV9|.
CASSGGSSYEQYF
TGTGCCAGCAGCGGGGGGAGCTCCTACGAGCAGTACTTC
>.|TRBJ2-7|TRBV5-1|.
CATRTEGSYEQYF
TGCGCCACCCGGACAGAGGGTTCCTACGAGCAGTACTTC
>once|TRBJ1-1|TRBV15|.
CATSRVRVAEAFF
TGTGCCACCAGCAGAGTCAGGGTGGCTGAAGCTTTCTTT
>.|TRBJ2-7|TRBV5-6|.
CASSPVGAGEQYF
TGTGCCAGCAGCCCGGTTGGGGCGGGCGAGCAGTACTTC
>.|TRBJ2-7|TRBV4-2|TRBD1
CASSLGTVNEQYF
TGTGCCAGCAGCCTGGGGACAGTGAACGAGCAGTACTTC
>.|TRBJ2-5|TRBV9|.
CASSPKKSQTQYF
TGTGCCAGCAGCCCGAAAAAGAGTCAGACCCAGTACTTC
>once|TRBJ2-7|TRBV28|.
CASEQGGENEQYF
TGTGCCAGCGAACAGGGAGGTGAAAACGAGCAGTACTTC
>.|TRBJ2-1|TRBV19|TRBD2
CASSRGLAGALRDEQFF
TGTGCCAGTAGCCGTGGACTAGCGGGAGCCTTGAGGGATGAGCAGTTCTTC
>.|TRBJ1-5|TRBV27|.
CASSPLDGQPQHF
TGTGCCAGCAGTCCTCTGGACGGGCAGCCCCAGCATTTT
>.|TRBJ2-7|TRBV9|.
CASSEGPAGTSYEQYF
TGTGCCAGCAGCGAGGGACCGGCAGGGACGTCCTACGAGCAGTACTTC
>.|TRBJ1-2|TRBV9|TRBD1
CASSAQDRGRHYGYTF
TGTGCCAGCAGCGCCCAGGACAGGGGGCGCCACTATGGCTACACCTTC
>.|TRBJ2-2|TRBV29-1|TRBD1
CSAQTGDGTGELFF
TGCAGCGCCCAAACAGGGGATGGGACCGGGGAGCTGTTTTTT
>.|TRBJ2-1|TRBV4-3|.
CASSQVAHESSYNEQFF
TGCGCCAGCAGCCAGGTCGCACATGAGAGCTCCTACAATGAGCAGTTCTTC
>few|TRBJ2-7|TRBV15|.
CATSRDVDAARHEQYF
TGTGCCACCAGCAGAGATGTGGACGCAGCTCGGCACGAGCAGTACTTC
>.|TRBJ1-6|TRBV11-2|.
CASSFGGEGSPLHF
TGTGCCAGCAGCTTCGGGGGAGAAGGTTCACCCCTCCACTTT
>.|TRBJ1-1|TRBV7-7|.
CASSSFHGSEAFF
TGTGCCAGCAGCTCCTTCCATGGTTCTGAAGCTTTCTTT
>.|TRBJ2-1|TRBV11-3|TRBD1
CASSLWTGLEQFF
TGTGCCAGCAGCTTATGGACAGGACTTGAGCAGTTCTTC
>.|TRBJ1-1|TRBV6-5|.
CASSYGQGDTEAFF
TGTGCCAGCAGTTACGGGCAGGGAGACACTGAAGCTTTCTTT
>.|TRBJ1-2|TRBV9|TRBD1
CASSVGFGDRGYSGYTF
TGTGCCAGCAGCGTTGGATTCGGGGACAGGGGATACTCTGGCTACACCTTC
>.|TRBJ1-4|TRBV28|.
CASSLSRATNEKLFF
TGTGCCAGCAGTTTAAGCAGAGCAACTAATGAAAAACTGTTTTTT
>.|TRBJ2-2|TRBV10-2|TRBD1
CASSDRTGRDSGELFF
TGCGCCAGCAGTGACCGGACAGGGCGCGACTCCGGGGAGCTGTTTTTT
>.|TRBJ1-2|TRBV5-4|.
CASSLDQGNYGYTF
TGTGCCAGCAGCTTGGATCAGGGTAACTATGGCTACACCTTC
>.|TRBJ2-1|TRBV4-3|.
CASSQVFASSYNEQFF
TGCGCCAGCAGCCAAGTATTCGCTAGCTCCTACAATGAGCAGTTCTTC
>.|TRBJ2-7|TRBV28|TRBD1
CASSPGTVEQYF
TGTGCCAGCAGTCCCGGGACAGTCGAGCAGTACTTC
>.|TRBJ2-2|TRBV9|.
CASSPHGAGELFF
TGTGCCAGCAGCCCCCATGGTGCCGGGGAGCTGTTTTTT
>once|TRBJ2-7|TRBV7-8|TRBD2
CASSLARLAGAYEQYF
TGTGCCAGCAGCTTAGCCCGACTAGCGGGGGCCTACGAGCAGTACTTC
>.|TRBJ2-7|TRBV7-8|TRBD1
CASSFPPVGGSHEQYF
TGTGCCAGCAGCTTCCCCCCCGTAGGGGGCTCCCACGAGCAGTACTTC
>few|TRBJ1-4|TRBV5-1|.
CASSFGLSATNEKLFF
TGCGCCAGCAGCTTTGGGTTATCAGCAACTAATGAAAAACTGTTTTTT
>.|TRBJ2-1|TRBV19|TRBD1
CASSIDSTGGIQFEQFF
TGTGCCAGTAGTATAGATTCAACAGGGGGAATACAATTTGAGCAGTTCTTC
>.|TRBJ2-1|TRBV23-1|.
CASSKLAHPRAYNEQFF
TGCGCCAGCAGTAAACTCGCCCACCCCAGGGCATACAATGAGCAGTTCTTC
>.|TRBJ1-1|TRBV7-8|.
CASSLAGRTEAFF
TGTGCCAGCAGCTTAGCGGGGAGGACTGAAGCTTTCTTT
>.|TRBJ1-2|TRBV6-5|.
CASSYVSEDYGYTF
TGTGCCAGCAGTTATGTCTCAGAGGACTATGGCTACACCTTC
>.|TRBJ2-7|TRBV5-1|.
CASSQTTLSYEQYF
TGCGCCAGCAGCCAGACAACCCTCTCCTACGAGCAGTACTTC
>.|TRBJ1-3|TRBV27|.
CASSPTVAGGNTIYF
TGTGCCAGCAGCCCCACAGTCGCTGGGGGAAACACCATATATTTT
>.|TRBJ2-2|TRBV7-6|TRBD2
CASSFNSGVNTGELFF
TGTGCCAGCAGCTTTAATAGCGGGGTAAACACCGGGGAGCTGTTTTTT
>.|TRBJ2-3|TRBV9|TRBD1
CASSTRQGRDTDTQYF
TGTGCCAGCAGCACCCGACAGGGCAGGGACACAGATACGCAGTATTTT
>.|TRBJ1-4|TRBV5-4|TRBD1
CASSLTDRDEKLFF
TGTGCCAGCAGCTTAACCGACAGGGATGAAAAACTGTTTTTT
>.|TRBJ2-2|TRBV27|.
CASSLQEEELFF
TGTGCCAGCAGTTTACAGGAAGAGGAGCTGTTTTTT
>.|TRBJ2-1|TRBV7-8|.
CASSTLRGENEQFF
TGTGCCAGCAGCACGCTCCGAGGGGAGAATGAGCAGTTCTTC
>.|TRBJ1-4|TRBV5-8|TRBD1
CASSETGGGEKLFF
TGTGCCAGCAGCGAGACAGGGGGTGGCGAAAAACTGTTTTTT
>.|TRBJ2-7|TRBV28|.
CASSLTRGRYEQYF
TGTGCCAGCAGTTTGACTAGAGGGAGGTACGAGCAGTACTTC
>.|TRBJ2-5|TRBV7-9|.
CASSSRPLGQETQYF
TGTGCCAGCAGCTCCCGGCCCCTGGGGCAAGAGACCCAGTACTTC
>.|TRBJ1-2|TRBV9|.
CASSVLAGDYGYTF
TGTGCCAGCAGCGTATTAGCCGGGGACTATGGCTACACCTTC
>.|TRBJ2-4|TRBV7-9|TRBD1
CASSSGQGMGAVKNIQYF
TGTGCCAGCAGCTCGGGACAGGGAATGGGCGCGGTCAAAAACATTCAGTACTTC
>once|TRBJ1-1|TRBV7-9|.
CASSPFRAFF
TGTGCCAGCAGCCCCTTTAGGGCTTTCTTT
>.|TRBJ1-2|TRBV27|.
CASSLNQGTYGYTF
TGTGCCAGCAGTTTAAATCAGGGGACCTATGGCTACACCTTC
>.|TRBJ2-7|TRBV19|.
CASSFLHRGYEQYF
TGTGCCAGTAGTTTCCTCCATAGGGGGTACGAGCAGTACTTC
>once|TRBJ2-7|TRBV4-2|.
CASSQDEARGSYEQYF
TGTGCCAGCAGCCAAGATGAAGCCAGGGGCTCCTACGAGCAGTACTTC
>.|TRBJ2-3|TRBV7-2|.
CASSLGGKQLPDTQYF
TGTGCCAGCAGCTTAGGCGGAAAACAGCTGCCAGATACGCAGTATTTT
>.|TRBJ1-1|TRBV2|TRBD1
CARLGQGSTEAFF
TGTGCCAGATTAGGACAGGGCAGCACTGAAGCTTTCTTT
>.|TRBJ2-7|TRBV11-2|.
CASSSVGSFSYEQYF
TGTGCCAGCAGCTCCGTCGGGAGTTTCTCCTACGAGCAGTACTTC
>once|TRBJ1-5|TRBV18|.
CASSPSDSNQPQHF
TGTGCCAGCTCACCATCGGATAGCAATCAGCCCCAGCATTTT
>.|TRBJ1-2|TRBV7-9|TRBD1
CASSPGQTLDPIDGYTF
TGTGCCAGCAGTCCGGGACAGACTCTAGACCCTATAGACGGCTACACCTTC
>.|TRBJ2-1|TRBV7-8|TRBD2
CASSPTLAGVTGEQFF
TGTGCCAGCAGCCCAACACTAGCGGGAGTAACAGGTGAGCAGTTCTTC
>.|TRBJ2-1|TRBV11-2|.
CASSLGLTSRYNEQFF
TGTGCCAGCAGCTTAGGTCTAACTAGCAGATACAATGAGCAGTTCTTC